These 16 T cell receptor beta chains came from one sample sequenced in a study of low-dose radiotherapy and immunotherapy resistance in tumors. Alpha- and beta-chain coverage of first-strand cDNA came from TRAV- and TRBV-specific primers. A roughly 20-cycle PCR with a constant-region primer and V-primer adapter amplified TCRs. MiXCR, run by TCRdb on the reads, gives a single entry per CDR3 protein. The sample records tens of thousands of distinct CDR3 sequences, over 15% being singletons. The time point was: before trial treatment. Sequences were derived from PBMCs, sampled before treatment. The receptors originated from a male donor with prostate cancer.

This clonotype was counted ten times or more. The chain is built from TRBV10-3 and TRBJ1-2; D is possibly TRBD1 (5 bases). V was cut by 4 bases and J by 4 bases, with 13 bases left in between. CDR3 length: 14 amino acids. Germline V gene data show CDR1 as ENHRY and CDR2 as SYGVKD. DNA of the CDR3: TGTGCCATCAGTGTAGGGGCAGGTACCTATGGCTACACCTTC. Translated, it gives CAISVGAGTYGYTF.

This clonotype has a count of ten or more. The chain couples TRBV9 to TRBJ2-3, with D perhaps TRBD2 (6 bases). V shed 3 bases and J shed 0 bases, with 14 bases lying between them. This CDR3 region has 16 residues. Germline V gene data show CDR1 as SGDLS and CDR2 as YYNGEE. The CDR3 spells CASSGGTGTSTDTQYF. The CDR3 DNA sequence: TGTGCCAGCAGCGGAGGGACGGGGACTAGCACAGATACGCAGTATTTT.

The chain recombines TRBV11-1 with TRBJ2-1, with D possibly TRBD1 on 5 matching bases. This CDR3 spans 16 amino acids. The V end was cut by 3 bases, the J end by 9 bases, with 21 bases between. Per the germline V gene, CDR1 is SGHAT and CDR2 is FQDESV (reference sequence). The CDR3 bases are TGTGCCAGCAGCTTTGATACAGGTTTTGGGAATGCTGAGCAGTTCTTC. Translated, it gives CASSFDTGFGNAEQFF.

The rearrangement uses TRBV28 and TRBJ2-7, with TRBD1 as a possible D gene (5 bases). The CDR3 covers 14 residues. Trimming shortened V by 6 bases and J by 4 bases, and 16 bases separated the two germline ends. The germline gives CDR1 MDHEN, CDR2 SYDVKM. This CDR3 reads CASSASTGLYEQYF. The DNA for the CDR3 is TGTGCCAGCAGCGCCAGTACAGGTCTTTACGAGCAGTACTTC.

This clonotype was recorded many times. The chain joins TRBV18 to TRBJ2-5; D remains unclear. Germline V CDR1 and CDR2: KGHSH, LQKENI. Trimming removed 4 bases at V and 1 base at J, with 7 bases between. The CDR3 has 13 amino acids. CDR3 in amino acids: CASSQAVQETQYF. The DNA for the CDR3 is TGTGCCAGCTCACAGGCAGTCCAAGAGACCCAGTACTTC.

This clonotype is labeled as medium-sized. The chain is built from TRBV6-1 and TRBJ2-5, with D possibly being TRBD2 (7 bases). With 8 bases removed from V and 4 bases from J, the gap between germline ends came to 17 bases. Per germline, CDR1 MNHNS and CDR2 SASEGT. CDR3 length equals 14 residues. CDR3 DNA sequence: TGTGCCAGCGCTGAAGGGGGGGCCCGAGAGACCCAGTACTTC. Translation: CASAEGGARETQYF.

In regard to this clonotype: A far larger clone is one base from this, pointing to a likely read error. The chain links TRBV7-6 to TRBJ2-5; D not certain. Germline lookup yields CDR1 SGHVS and CDR2 FNYEAQ. This CDR3 contains 14 residues. Trimming cost V 5 bases and J 5 bases, with 15 bases left between them. The CDR3 loop reads CASSPTEYVETQYF. The CDR3 coding sequence is TGTGCCAGCAGCCCCACCGAGTACGTGGAGACCCAGTACTTC.

Many counts were recorded for this clonotype. This chain uses TRBV7-9 with TRBJ1-4; D call uncertain. Germline V gives CDR1 SEHNR, CDR2 FQNEAQ (reference sequence). Trimming stripped 4 bases from V and 3 bases from J, with 12 bases between. This CDR3 is 15 amino acids long. The chain's CDR3 is CASSSSAGSNEKLFF. The CDR3 nucleotides read TGTGCCAGCAGCTCGTCGGCAGGTTCTAATGAAAAACTGTTTTTT.

The chain couples TRBV27 to TRBJ2-7; possible D gene TRBD2, 7 bases. Germline-derived CDR1 and CDR2 are MNHEY and SMNVEV (reference sequence). The CDR3 totals 13 residues. V gave up 3 bases and J gave up 7 bases, with 13 bases separating them. The CDR3: CASSFGGLREQYF. Here the CDR3 DNA reads TGTGCCAGCAGTTTCGGGGGGCTACGGGAGCAGTACTTC.

This clonotype has at least ten counts. The V call is TRBV7-2, the J call TRBJ1-3, with 10 bases identical to TRBD1. CDR1 is SGHTA and CDR2 is FQGNSA in the germline V gene. V was clipped by 4 bases and J by 4 bases; unmatched bases: 4. This CDR3 spans 15 amino acids. CDR3: CASSSGTGVGNTIYF. The CDR3 DNA is TGTGCCAGCAGCTCCGGGACAGGGGTGGGAAACACCATATATTTT.

This clonotype has a count of ten or more. The chain employs TRBV19 and TRBJ1-6, with no clear D. This CDR3 comprises 15 residues. CDR1 is LNHDA and CDR2 is SQIVND in the germline V gene (reference sequence). Deletions cut 3 bases from V and 10 bases from J, with 16 bases between. CDR3 loop: CASSIEVTRSSPLHF. Written as DNA, the CDR3 is TGTGCCAGTAGTATTGAGGTGACACGAAGCTCACCCCTCCACTTT. Filled out from reference TRBV19 and TRBJ1-6, the complete variable domain reads DGGITQSPKYLFRKEGQNVTLSCEQNLNHDAMYWYRQDPGQGLRLIYYSQIVNDFQKGDIAEGYSVSREKKESFPLTVTSAQKNPTAFYLCASSIEVTRSSPLHFGNGTRLTVT.

The V gene is TRBV6-1, the J gene TRBJ2-2, with 11 bases aligning to TRBD2. CDR3 length: 16 residues. V was clipped by 2 bases and J by 6 bases; unmatched bases: 5. Germline values: CDR1 MNHNS, CDR2 SASEGT. The CDR3 spells CASSELAGGPPGELFF. DNA for the CDR3: TGTGCCAGCAGTGAATTAGCGGGGGGGCCCCCCGGGGAGCTGTTTTTT.

This clonotype has a count of ten or more. V and J are TRBV7-2 and TRBJ2-4; D gene unclear. V lost 1 base and J 6 bases, leaving 10 bases between the germline ends. Germline V lookup: CDR1 SGHTA, CDR2 FQGNSA. The length of the CDR3 is 14 residues. This CDR3 is CASSLGAGLNIQYF. The CDR3 DNA reads as TGTGCCAGCAGCTTAGGAGCAGGCCTAAACATTCAGTACTTC.

Of note for this clonotype: A read error is likely here: a far larger clone is one base away. The genes are TRBV5-8 and TRBJ2-1, with D hard to call. The length of the CDR3 is 10 residues. Per germline, CDR1 SGHTS and CDR2 YDEGEE. With 2 bases removed from V and 8 bases from J, the gap between germline ends came to 2 bases. In DNA form, the CDR3 reads TGTGCCAGCAGCTTCCATGAGCAGTTCTTC. Protein: CASSFHEQFF.

This clonotype has at least ten counts. The chain is built from TRBV6-2 or TRBV6-3 and TRBJ2-5; 10 bases match TRBD2. Per the germline V gene, CDR1 is MNHEY and CDR2 is SVGEGT. The V and J ends lost 4 bases and 4 bases, in that order; junction bases with no gene match: 3. This CDR3 contains 14 residues. The CDR3 region has the DNA TGTGCCAGCAGTTTAGCGGGGGGAGGAGAGACCCAGTACTTC. Translated: CASSLAGGGETQYF.

Turning to this clonotype: A far larger clone is off by one base, so a read error is likely. The chain employs TRBV12-3 or TRBV12-4 and TRBJ2-1, with D possibly matching TRBD1 (6 bases). V was clipped by 5 bases and J by 13 bases, with 21 bases between them. The CDR3 is 14 residues long. The CDR3, as DNA: TGTGCCAGCAGTATCCTGACAGGTTCAGAGACCCAGTTCTTC. Its translation: CASSILTGSETQFF.